This T cell receptor beta chain is from a study of shared clonotypes between healthy human individuals. Study details: The donors, a couple of women and three men, were aged 18 to 49. Points from the study as a whole: Though the depth was large, rarefaction showed that sorted-subset sequencing was incomplete. Clonotypes not shared had lower generation probabilities than those common to all four donors.

About this clone itself: Its antigen is not known. Distinct nucleotide sequences in the sample also encode this CDR3.

Generated by immunoSEQ multiplex PCR, the TCRdb table keeps only in-frame clones and is missing some. The table shows about 1,800,000 clones, with about 94% occurring only once. The naive CD8 population came from CD45RO-negative cells selected for CCR7, without terminally differentiated effector memory CD45RA+ cells. Each of the donors was a healthy adult who was HIV-negative and had not had a recent acute infection or vaccination. The germline V gene has CDR1 LNHDA and CDR2 SQIVND (reference sequence). There are 14 residues in the CDR3. Trimming took off 0 bases at V and 2 bases at J, with 7 bases between the two ends.

This TCR came from a man younger than 35 in good health. The sample consisted of naive CD8+ T cells sorted from blood. The J gene is TRBJ2-5, the V gene TRBV19; the D gene is possibly TRBD1 (5 bases). For the CDR3, the DNA is TGTGCCAGTAGTATAGACAGGGATCAAGAGACCCAGTACTTC. It codes for CASSIDRDQETQYF.